This entry concerns a single TCR beta chain. These data originate in a study of blood T cell repertoires in COVID-19. Background on the study: The samples span acute and convalescent COVID-19 from the United States, Italy and Spain.

Germline values: CDR1 SGHTA, CDR2 FQGNSA. The ends were cut back, 6 bases at V and 1 base at J, with 9 bases in the middle. The CDR3 extends over 13 amino acids. In the study's own analysis: For nucleated cells, counts were estimated from reference gene primer amplification. Only in-frame clones appear in the TCRdb table, and some are missing; sequencing was by immunoSEQ multiplex PCR. The V and J calls and the clone size are those of that table, but D and trimming were determined from the DNA. This sample has roughly 250,000 clones, with more than 70% found just once. This TCR came from a woman aged 40 to 50 who had recovered from COVID-19. The sequenced material came from peripheral blood. The rearrangement uses TRBV7-2 and TRBJ1-1; D might be TRBD1 (5 bases). CDR3 DNA: TGTGCCAGCAGGTCTACAGGGAACACTGAAGCTTTCTTT. This translates into CASRSTGNTEAFF. Complete variable domain (other parts from reference TRBV7-2 and TRBJ1-1): GAGVSQSPSNKVTEKGKDVELRCDPISGHTALYWYRQSLGQGLEFLIYFQGNSAPDKSGLPSDRFSAERTGGSVSTLTIQRTQQEDSAVYLCASRSTGNTEAFFGQGTRLTVV.